These 10 T cell receptor beta chains were all obtained from the same sample, sequenced in a study of cytomegalovirus exposure and HLA in healthy donors. The PCR contained 60 Vbeta and 13 Jbeta primers. Only in-frame clones appear in the TCRdb table, and some are missing; sequencing was by immunoSEQ multiplex PCR. The sample yields 130,000 or so clones, more than 65% seen once. Material: PBMCs. The source is a woman aged 18 to 35 in good health and CMV-seropositive.

This sequence joins TRBV6-1 and TRBJ1-5; 8 positions match TRBD1. V dropped 2 bases and J dropped 7; count of bases not matched to a gene: 4. This CDR3 spans 14 amino acids. The germline V gene encodes CDR1 MNHNS and CDR2 SASEGT. CDR3 residues: CASSEQGAEQPQHF. CDR3 coding DNA: TGTGCCAGCAGTGAACAGGGGGCTGAACAGCCCCAGCATTTT.

V and J are TRBV6-1 and TRBJ1-1; 8 positions match TRBD1. CDR1 and CDR2 from the germline V gene are MNHNS and SASEGT. V was pared by 0 bases and J by 4 bases, with 4 bases of the junction left unmatched. The CDR3 consists of 15 residues. CDR3 DNA: TGTGCCAGCAGTGAAGCATGGACAGGGTCCACTGAAGCTTTCTTT. Its translation: CASSEAWTGSTEAFF.

The rearrangement joins TRBV29-1 to TRBJ2-7; TRBD1 aligns across 7 bases. The ends lost 5 bases at V and 2 bases at J; junction bases unmatched: 6. This CDR3 has 13 amino acids. In germline, CDR1 is SQVTM, CDR2 ANQGSEA. This CDR3 is CSVRQGNTYEQYF. Here the CDR3 DNA reads TGCAGCGTTAGACAGGGAAATACCTACGAGCAGTACTTC.

V and J are TRBV4-1 and TRBJ2-3; 8 bases are shared with TRBD2. V gave up 2 bases and J gave up 2 bases; unmatched junction bases: 12. CDR3 size: 18 residues. Looked up from germline, CDR1 is MGHRA and CDR2 is YSYEKL. CDR3 amino acids: CASSQSTSGGPFTDTQYF. The DNA for the CDR3 is TGCGCCAGCAGCCAAAGCACCAGCGGGGGCCCCTTCACAGATACGCAGTATTTT.

The chain joins TRBV6-1 to TRBJ1-3; D unclear. There are 15 residues in the CDR3. V was clipped by 1 base and J by 4 bases, with 11 bases between them. Germline lookup yields CDR1 MNHNS and CDR2 SASEGT. The CDR3 loop reads CASSEEQFVGNTIYF. DNA for the CDR3: TGTGCCAGCAGTGAAGAACAGTTCGTAGGAAACACCATATATTTT.

V usage is TRBV6-6 and J usage is TRBJ1-5; D is undetermined. V was shortened by 7 bases and J by 2 bases, with 15 bases between the two germline ends. Germline loops: CDR1 MNHNY, CDR2 SVGAGI (reference sequence). The CDR3 totals 15 residues. The CDR3 sequence: CASMPAESGNQPQHF. The DNA of the CDR3 is TGTGCCAGCATGCCCGCGGAGAGTGGCAATCAGCCCCAGCATTTT.

V gene TRBV5-6 combines with J gene TRBJ2-5; the D gene is possibly TRBD2 (7 bases). Germline V gives CDR1 SGHDT, CDR2 YYEEEE. There are 15 residues in the CDR3. V was cut by 4 bases and J by 6 bases, with 19 bases left in between. The DNA for the CDR3 is TGTGCCAGCAGCGATCCTGGGGGGGCTGGCAAGACCCAGTACTTC. Translating gives CASSDPGGAGKTQYF.

The sample holds one count of this clone. The J gene is TRBJ2-2, the V gene TRBV29-1, with 7 bases that match TRBD2. After removal of 4 bases from V and 3 bases from J, the junction contained 5 bases not matched to a gene. Germline V gene data show CDR1 as SQVTM and CDR2 as ANQGSEA. The length of the CDR3 is 14 residues. In DNA form, the CDR3 reads TGCAGCGTTGGTTATGGGAGGGACACCGGGGAGCTGTTTTTT. Translation: CSVGYGRDTGELFF.

V gene TRBV9 combines with J gene TRBJ2-1; 8 bases agree with TRBD2. The CDR3 runs 13 residues. CDR1 is SGDLS and CDR2 is YYNGEE in the germline V gene. The V gene end was trimmed by 0 bases and the J gene end by 10 bases; junction bases not matched to a gene: 3. CDR3 residues: CASSVAGGVEQFF. CDR3 DNA: TGTGCCAGCAGCGTAGCGGGGGGGGTCGAGCAGTTCTTC. Full variable domain (missing parts from reference TRBV9 and TRBJ2-1): DSGVTQTPKHLITATGQRVTLRCSPRSGDLSVYWYQQSLDQGLQFLIQYYNGEERAKGNILERFSAQQFPDLHSELNLSSLELGDSALYFCASSVAGGVEQFFGPGTRLTVL.

This sequence joins TRBV11-2 and TRBJ2-2, with D perhaps matching TRBD1 (6 bases). Germline CDR1 reads SGHAT; CDR2 reads FQNNGV. The CDR3 runs to 14 residues. V lost 4 bases and J lost 7, with 13 bases in between. The CDR3 protein is CASSYAGTNGELFF. CDR3 nucleotide sequence: TGTGCCAGCAGCTATGCCGGGACAAACGGGGAGCTGTTTTTT. The whole variable domain, filled in from reference TRBV11-2 and TRBJ2-2, reads EAGVAQSPRYKIIEKRQSVAFWCNPISGHATLYWYQQILGQGPKLLIQFQNNGVVDDSQLPKDRFSAERLKGVDSTLKIQPAKLEDSAVYLCASSYAGTNGELFFGEGSRLTVL.